A selection of T cell receptor beta chains follows, all from one sample in a study of human T cells and chemical hapten exposure. TCRdb called the 5' RACE reads again in MiXCR, with one record for every CDR3 protein. The table lists tens of thousands of distinct CDR3 sequences, roughly 8% of them singletons. These receptors all stem from a male donor in good health. Both conserved end residues are part of each CDR3. Fields, in order: D gene, clone size, J gene, V gene, CDR3 protein, CDR3 DNA. A D gene is named only where the DNA matches it firmly. Size tells how often a clone was seen (once, few, many) or the class of an expanded clone, and some rows leave it out.

. many TRBJ2-3 TRBV7-2 CASSLSVRTDTQYF TGTGCCAGCAGCTTAAGTGTCCGCACAGATACGCAGTATTTT
. few TRBJ1-2 TRBV7-9 CASSLGTTANYGYTF TGTGCCAGCAGCTTAGGAACGACAGCTAACTATGGCTACACCTTC
. few TRBJ1-1 TRBV3-1 CASSFYNLRVVDTEAFF TGTGCCAGCAGCTTCTACAACCTCAGGGTCGTGGACACTGAAGCTTTCTTT
. few TRBJ1-2 TRBV20-1 CSALSVYGYTF TGCAGTGCTTTGAGTGTCTATGGCTACACCTTC
TRBD2 many TRBJ2-4 TRBV7-9 CASSPRLAGGIQYF TGTGCCAGCAGCCCCCGACTAGCGGGAGGAATTCAGTACTTC
. . TRBJ1-4 TRBV7-9 CASSLDKELFF TGTGCCAGCAGCTTAGACAAGGAACTGTTTTTT
. few TRBJ1-6 TRBV14 CASSHREGGWNSPLHF TGTGCCAGCAGCCACAGGGAAGGGGGATGGAATTCACCCCTCCACTTT
TRBD2 . TRBJ2-5 TRBV11-2 CASSLGAGVLQETQYF TGTGCCAGCAGCTTAGGGGCGGGAGTTCTCCAAGAGACCCAGTACTTC
TRBD1 many TRBJ2-1 TRBV10-3 CAIRRVGQGAGEQFF TGTGCCATCAGGAGGGTTGGGCAGGGGGCAGGTGAGCAGTTCTTC
. few TRBJ1-5 TRBV2 CASSDTGISNQPQHF TGTGCCAGCAGTGATACAGGGATAAGCAATCAGCCCCAGCATTTT
. many TRBJ1-1 TRBV6-5 CASRRNTEAFF TGTGCCAGCAGACGGAACACTGAAGCTTTCTTT
TRBD2 many TRBJ2-7 TRBV10-3 CAISESLASGYYEQYF TGTGCCATCAGTGAGTCGCTGGCTAGCGGGTATTACGAGCAGTACTTC
TRBD1 many TRBJ2-1 TRBV12-3/TRBV12-4 CASSPFEDRGQDEQFF TGTGCCAGCAGCCCCTTTGAGGACAGGGGGCAGGATGAGCAGTTCTTC
. . TRBJ2-5 TRBV9 CASSTLGGGETQYF TGTGCCAGCTCGACCCTCGGGGGCGGAGAGACCCAGTACTTC
. many TRBJ1-1 TRBV7-9 CASSLARIGNTEAFF TGTGCCAGCAGCTTAGCGCGCATAGGGAACACTGAAGCTTTCTTT
TRBD1 . TRBJ2-1 TRBV12-3/TRBV12-4 CASVRQARGGDEQFF TGTGCCAGCGTCCGGCAGGCTAGAGGGGGCGATGAGCAGTTCTTC
. few TRBJ1-5 TRBV29-1 CSVLEEGSSNQPQHF TGCAGCGTGTTAGAAGAGGGGTCTAGCAATCAGCCCCAGCATTTT
. few TRBJ2-5 TRBV10-1 CASSEVGETQYF TGCGCCAGCAGTGAGGTTGGGGAGACCCAGTACTTC
. few TRBJ1-6 TRBV5-5 CASSLVGGGRIDSPLHF TGTGCCAGCAGCTTGGTGGGGGGCGGAAGAATCGATTCACCCCTCCACTTT
. . TRBJ2-1 TRBV27 CASIPVFADFSYNEQFF TGTGCCAGCATTCCCGTTTTTGCGGACTTCTCCTACAATGAGCAGTTCTTC
. . TRBJ1-6 TRBV7-9 CASSLTTERDSPLHF TGTGCCAGCAGCCTTACAACCGAGCGGGATTCACCCCTCCACTTT
TRBD1 many TRBJ1-6 TRBV4-3 CASSQGGQGYSPLHF TGCGCCAGCAGCCAAGGGGGACAGGGTTATTCACCCCTCCACTTT
. medium-sized TRBJ2-7 TRBV6-2/TRBV6-3 CASSLTENYEQYF TGTGCCAGCAGTTTGACGGAGAACTACGAGCAGTACTTC
TRBD1 few TRBJ2-4 TRBV7-9 CASSPQGVFAKNIQYF TGTGCCAGCAGCCCCCAGGGGGTGTTCGCCAAAAACATTCAGTACTTC
. few TRBJ2-7 TRBV12-5 CASGFPGRIYEQYF TGTGCTAGTGGTTTCCCTGGACGGATCTACGAGCAGTACTTC
. many TRBJ2-7 TRBV28 CASSLPRGSEQYF TGTGCCAGCAGTCTGCCACGGGGGTCCGAGCAGTACTTC
. many TRBJ2-7 TRBV7-9 CASRPEAAYEQYF TGTGCCAGCAGGCCGGAAGCCGCCTACGAGCAGTACTTC
. few TRBJ1-3 TRBV12-3/TRBV12-4 CASSRGWRTGNTIYF TGTGCCAGCAGTAGGGGTTGGCGTACTGGAAACACCATATATTTT
. few TRBJ1-2 TRBV7-9 CASSPSQGRYGYTF TGTGCCAGCAGCCCAAGCCAGGGACGGTATGGCTACACCTTC
TRBD2 . TRBJ2-2 TRBV29-1 CSVAFGAKLAGGTGELFF TGCAGCGTTGCCTTCGGTGCAAAACTAGCGGGAGGCACCGGGGAGCTGTTTTTT
. many TRBJ2-7 TRBV20-1 CSATGSGVTEQYF TGCAGTGCTACAGGGTCCGGGGTAACCGAGCAGTACTTC
. many TRBJ2-7 TRBV5-1 CASSFLGEQYF TGCGCCAGCAGCTTTTTGGGGGAGCAGTACTTC
TRBD1 . TRBJ1-1 TRBV6-5 CASSYSRGTGVVTEAFF TGTGCCAGCAGTTACTCGAGAGGGACAGGAGTCGTGACTGAAGCTTTCTTT
TRBD2 few TRBJ2-1 TRBV29-1 CSVDNPLAGGYNEQFF TGCAGCGTTGACAACCCCCTAGCGGGAGGCTACAATGAGCAGTTCTTC
. few TRBJ2-1 TRBV5-4 CASSLDTVRYNEQFF TGTGCCAGCAGCCTCGACACGGTGAGGTACAATGAGCAGTTCTTC
TRBD1 . TRBJ1-5 TRBV7-2 CASSRLTGENQPQHF TGTGCCAGCAGCCGTCTGACAGGGGAGAATCAGCCCCAGCATTTT
. many TRBJ2-5 TRBV29-1 CSVGLPLGETQYF TGCAGCGTTGGGCTTCCCTTGGGGGAGACCCAGTACTTC
TRBD1 few TRBJ1-4 TRBV9 CASSVGTGGPTNEKLFF TGTGCCAGCAGCGTAGGGACAGGGGGCCCGACTAATGAAAAACTGTTTTTT
TRBD2 many TRBJ2-7 TRBV4-1 CASSQDIFPRTSGTYEQYF TGCGCCAGCAGCCAAGATATATTCCCGAGGACTAGCGGAACCTACGAGCAGTACTTC
. many TRBJ1-2 TRBV20-1 CSARQGGGYTF TGCAGTGCTAGACAGGGTGGTGGCTACACCTTC
. few TRBJ2-7 TRBV7-2 CASSFQPIYEQYF TGTGCCAGCAGCTTCCAACCCATTTACGAGCAGTACTTC
TRBD2 many TRBJ2-1 TRBV20-1 CSARDGGGDLGQFF TGCAGTGCTAGAGATGGGGGGGGGGACCTTGGGCAGTTCTTC
. many TRBJ2-7 TRBV29-1 CSVEGGRPYEQYF TGCAGCGTTGAAGGCGGCCGACCCTACGAGCAGTACTTC
TRBD1 many TRBJ1-6 TRBV12-3/TRBV12-4 CASSPLDRAGGSPLHF TGTGCCAGCAGTCCCCTCGACAGGGCCGGCGGTTCACCCCTCCACTTT
TRBD2 few TRBJ2-1 TRBV24-1 CATSDSSGRGYNEQFF TGTGCCACCAGTGACTCTAGCGGGAGGGGCTACAATGAGCAGTTCTTC
. . TRBJ1-1 TRBV6-5 CASSNGRGPSTEAFF TGTGCCAGCAGCAACGGTCGGGGGCCGAGCACTGAAGCTTTCTTT
TRBD1 . TRBJ1-1 TRBV29-1 CSVEEGQTEAFF TGCAGCGTTGAAGAGGGACAGACTGAAGCTTTCTTT
TRBD1 few TRBJ2-2 TRBV5-4 CASSQDGTGGNTGELFF TGTGCCAGCAGCCAGGACGGGACAGGGGGGAACACCGGGGAGCTGTTTTTT
. few TRBJ2-3 TRBV7-2 CASSLGTNTDTQYF TGTGCCAGCAGCTTAGGCACCAACACAGATACGCAGTATTTT
TRBD1 many TRBJ1-2 TRBV5-5 CASSSGQGAPGYTF TGTGCCAGCAGCTCCGGACAGGGGGCGCCCGGCTACACCTTC
. many TRBJ1-5 TRBV6-2/TRBV6-3 CASTQGPQPQHF TGTGCCAGCACCCAGGGACCTCAGCCCCAGCATTTT
. many TRBJ2-5 TRBV7-6 CASSPTGGAETQYF TGTGCCAGCAGCCCGACAGGAGGAGCAGAGACCCAGTACTTC
. . TRBJ2-5 TRBV5-1 CASSLDHQETQYF TGCGCCAGCAGCTTGGACCACCAAGAGACCCAGTACTTT
. . TRBJ2-2 TRBV5-5 CASSLDRNTGELFF TGTGCCAGCAGTCTGGACAGGAACACCGGGGAGCTGTTTTTT